A selection of T cell receptor beta chains follows, all from one sample in a study of blood T cell repertoires in COVID-19. Repertoires were generated with immunoSEQ multiplex PCR, while TCRdb's copy carries only in-frame clones and drops some. In the table there are about 140,000 clones, around four fifths of which are singletons. The specimen sequenced was PBMCs or T cells enriched from blood (not recorded which). Source of these receptors: a woman in her forties who had recovered from COVID-19. Each CDR3 is given with its conserved first and last residue. D genes are given only for firm matches. Clone size is shown for a subset of rows, as once, few, many or a class of expanded clone.

>NA|TRBV16|TRBD1|TRBJ1-1
CASSQSSVEGQGEAFF
TGTGCCAGCAGCCAATCTTCCGTTGAAGGACAGGGTGAAGCTTTCTTT
>NA|TRBV9|TRBD1|TRBJ1-1
CASRTEGQGNTEAFF
TGTGCCAGCAGGACGGAGGGACAGGGAAACACTGAAGCTTTCTTT
>NA|TRBV5-1|NA|TRBJ1-3
CARNGSGDTIYF
TGCGCCAGAAACGGCTCAGGGGACACCATATATTTT
>NA|TRBV11-3|TRBD2|TRBJ2-5
CASSLGASGGDAQETQYF
TGTGCCAGCAGCTTAGGGGCTAGCGGGGGCGACGCACAAGAGACCCAGTACTTC
>once|TRBV14|TRBD2|TRBJ2-2
CASSPFRGGRAGELFF
TGTGCCAGCAGCCCCTTTCGGGGGGGCCGGGCCGGGGAGCTGTTTTTT
>NA|TRBV5-4|TRBD2|TRBJ2-3
CASSHVTSGSLVTDTQYF
TGTGCCAGCAGCCATGTCACTAGCGGGAGTCTCGTCACAGATACGCAGTATTTT
>NA|TRBV4-1|NA|TRBJ1-6
CASSQEPQLTYNSPLHF
TGCGCCAGCAGCCAAGAACCACAGCTAACTTATAATTCACCCCTCCACTTT
>few|TRBV21-1|NA|TRBJ1-5
CASSARGEFLQPQHF
TGTGCCAGCAGCGCTAGAGGAGAGTTTCTTCAGCCCCAGCATTTT
>NA|TRBV20-1|NA|TRBJ1-2
CSARRERGYTF
TGCAGTGCTAGGCGCGAGCGTGGCTACACCTTC
>many|TRBV9|TRBD2|TRBJ2-5
CASSPGKGTSYETQYF
TGTGCCAGCAGCCCAGGGAAGGGGACTAGCTATGAGACCCAGTACTTC
>NA|TRBV30|NA|TRBJ1-1
CAWGMGPAGTEAFF
TGTGCCTGGGGGATGGGACCGGCGGGGACTGAAGCTTTCTTT
>few|TRBV21-1|NA|TRBJ1-4
CASSTLQGINEKLFF
TGTGCCAGCAGCACCTTACAGGGCATTAATGAAAAACTGTTTTTT
>NA|TRBV7-9|TRBD2|TRBJ2-1
CASSSAGGSYNEQFF
TGTGCCAGCAGCAGTGCGGGGGGCTCCTACAATGAGCAGTTCTTC
>NA|TRBV12-3/TRBV12-4|NA|TRBJ1-2
CASSFGAYGYTF
TGTGCCAGCAGTTTTGGGGCGTATGGCTACACCTTC
>NA|TRBV7-8|NA|TRBJ1-2
CASSLARDSNYGYTF
TGTGCCAGCAGCTTAGCCAGGGATTCGAACTATGGCTACACCTTC
>few|TRBV19|TRBD1|TRBJ1-1
CASSDWTGVSNTEAFF
TGTGCCAGTAGTGATTGGACAGGGGTCTCGAACACTGAAGCTTTCTTT
>once|TRBV7-8|NA|TRBJ1-3
CASSPHGQGNTIYF
TGTGCCAGCAGCCCTCACGGACAGGGAAACACCATATATTTT
>NA|TRBV5-4|TRBD1|TRBJ2-2
CASTYTGGRVGELFF
TGTGCCAGCACTTATACAGGGGGTCGAGTCGGGGAGCTGTTTTTT
>once|TRBV5-5|NA|TRBJ2-7
CASSLTGREQYF
TGTGCCAGCAGCTTGACAGGGCGGGAGCAGTACTTC
>NA|TRBV5-1|NA|TRBJ1-5
CASSLEGQGNQPQHF
TGCGCCAGCAGCTTAGAGGGTCAGGGCAATCAGCCCCAGCATTTT
>NA|TRBV27|NA|TRBJ1-1
CASRFWAGEVSSAFF
TGTGCCAGCAGATTTTGGGCGGGAGAGGTGAGTTCGGCTTTCTTT
>once|TRBV7-6|TRBD2|TRBJ2-2
CASSSGLAVNTGELFF
TGTGCCAGCAGCTCCGGACTAGCCGTTAACACCGGGGAGCTGTTTTTT
>NA|TRBV7-8|NA|TRBJ2-2
CASSLASYTGELFF
TGTGCCAGCAGCTTAGCGTCCTACACCGGGGAGCTGTTTTTT
>NA|TRBV11-2|TRBD2|TRBJ2-1
CASSLGIAGENFF
TGTGCCAGCAGCTTGGGAATTGCGGGGGAAAACTTCTTC
>NA|TRBV5-5|NA|TRBJ1-2
CASSFSQGSYGYTF
TGTGCCAGCAGCTTTTCGCAGGGTTCCTATGGCTACACCTTC
>NA|TRBV5-5|TRBD1|TRBJ2-5
CASSSDRGPQETQYF
TGTGCCAGCAGCTCGGACAGGGGGCCCCAAGAGACCCAGTACTTC